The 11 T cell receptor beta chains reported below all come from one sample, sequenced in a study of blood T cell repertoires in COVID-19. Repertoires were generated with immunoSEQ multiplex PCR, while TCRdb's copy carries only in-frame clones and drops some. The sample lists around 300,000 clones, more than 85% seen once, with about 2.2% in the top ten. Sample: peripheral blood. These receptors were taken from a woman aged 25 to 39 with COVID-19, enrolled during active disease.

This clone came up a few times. CDR3 region: CASSDGRGSTDTQYF. CDR3 coding DNA: TGTGCCAGCAGTGACGGCAGGGGTAGCACAGATACGCAGTATTTT. The gene calls are TRBV6-1 and TRBJ2-3; TRBD1 is a possible D gene (6 bases). This CDR3 is 15 amino acids long. From germline, CDR1 is MNHNS and CDR2 SASEGT. V was shortened by 3 bases and J by 0 bases, with 10 bases between the two germline ends.

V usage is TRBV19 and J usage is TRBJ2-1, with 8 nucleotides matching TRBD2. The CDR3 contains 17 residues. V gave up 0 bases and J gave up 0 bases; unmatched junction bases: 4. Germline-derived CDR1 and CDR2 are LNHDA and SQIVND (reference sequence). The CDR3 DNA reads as TGTGCCAGTAGTATAGATTCCGGGACTAGCTCCTACAATGAGCAGTTCTTC. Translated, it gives CASSIDSGTSSYNEQFF.

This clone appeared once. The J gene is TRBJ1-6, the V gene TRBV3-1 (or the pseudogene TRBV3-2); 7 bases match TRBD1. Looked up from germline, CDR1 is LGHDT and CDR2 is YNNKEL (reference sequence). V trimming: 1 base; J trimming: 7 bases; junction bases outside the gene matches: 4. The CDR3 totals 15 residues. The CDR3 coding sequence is TGTGCCAGCAGCCAAGGGGACAGTTCCAATTCACCCCTCCACTTT. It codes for CASSQGDSSNSPLHF.

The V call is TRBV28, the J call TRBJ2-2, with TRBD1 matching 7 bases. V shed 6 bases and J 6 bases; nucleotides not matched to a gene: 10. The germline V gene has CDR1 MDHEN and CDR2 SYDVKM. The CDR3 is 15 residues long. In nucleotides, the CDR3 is TGTGCCAGCAGATCAGGGGGTTCAAGGGCCGGGGAGCTGTTTTTT. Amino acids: CASRSGGSRAGELFF.

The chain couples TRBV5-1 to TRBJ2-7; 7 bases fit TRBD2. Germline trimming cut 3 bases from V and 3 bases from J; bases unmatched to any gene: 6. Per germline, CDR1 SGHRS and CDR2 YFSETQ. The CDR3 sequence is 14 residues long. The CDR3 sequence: CASSSGGGGYEQYF. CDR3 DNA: TGCGCCAGCAGCTCCGGTGGCGGGGGCTACGAGCAGTACTTC.

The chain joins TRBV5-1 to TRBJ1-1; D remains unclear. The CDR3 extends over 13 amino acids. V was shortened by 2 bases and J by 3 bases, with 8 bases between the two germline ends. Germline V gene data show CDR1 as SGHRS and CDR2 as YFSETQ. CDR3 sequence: CASSFSLDTEAFF. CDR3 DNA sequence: TGCGCCAGCAGCTTTAGTCTGGACACTGAAGCTTTCTTT.

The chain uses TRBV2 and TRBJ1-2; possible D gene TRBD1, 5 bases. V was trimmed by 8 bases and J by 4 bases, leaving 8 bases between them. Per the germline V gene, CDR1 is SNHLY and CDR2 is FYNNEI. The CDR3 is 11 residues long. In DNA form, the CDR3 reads TGTGCCAGCGGGACTTCCTATGGCTACACCTTC. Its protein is CASGTSYGYTF.

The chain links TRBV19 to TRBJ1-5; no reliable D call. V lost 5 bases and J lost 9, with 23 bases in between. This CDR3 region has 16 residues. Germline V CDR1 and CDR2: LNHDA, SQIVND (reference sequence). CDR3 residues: CASSEILAIGGAPQHF. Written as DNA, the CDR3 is TGTGCCAGTAGTGAGATACTCGCAATCGGAGGTGCGCCCCAGCATTTT.

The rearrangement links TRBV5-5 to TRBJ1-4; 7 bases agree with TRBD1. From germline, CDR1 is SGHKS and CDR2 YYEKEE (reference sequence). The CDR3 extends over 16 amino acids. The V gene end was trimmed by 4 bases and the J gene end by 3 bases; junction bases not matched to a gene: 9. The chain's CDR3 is CASSPGPGQSNEKLFF. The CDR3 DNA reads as TGTGCCAGCAGCCCAGGTCCGGGACAGTCTAATGAAAAACTGTTTTTT.

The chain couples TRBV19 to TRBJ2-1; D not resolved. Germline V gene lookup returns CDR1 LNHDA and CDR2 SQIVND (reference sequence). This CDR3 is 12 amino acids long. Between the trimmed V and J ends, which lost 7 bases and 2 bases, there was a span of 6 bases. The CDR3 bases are TGTGCCAGTATGGGCACCTACAATGAGCAGTTCTTC. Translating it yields CASMGTYNEQFF.

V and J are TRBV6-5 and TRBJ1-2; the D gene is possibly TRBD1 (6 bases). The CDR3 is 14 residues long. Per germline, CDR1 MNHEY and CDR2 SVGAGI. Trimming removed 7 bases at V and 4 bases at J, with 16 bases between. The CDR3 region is CASIQRGGVYGYTF. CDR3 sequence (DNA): TGTGCCAGCATCCAAAGGGGGGGCGTCTATGGCTACACCTTC.